The 10 T cell receptor beta chains in this list originate from one sample, sequenced in a study of blood T cells in healthy people across ages. The authors ran a second PCR of roughly 6 to 12 cycles using a sample-barcoded 5' primer and a J-beta primer mix. TCRdb re-derived calls from the 5' RACE reads in MiXCR, one entry per CDR3 protein. This table holds about 730,000 distinct CDR3 sequences, about 42% found once. The specimen sequenced was blood. The receptors originated from a woman aged 60-70 years in good health.

The table lists this clonotype with a few counts. The chain employs TRBV6-1 and TRBJ2-5; D perhaps matches TRBD2 (5 bases). CDR1 and CDR2 from the germline V gene are MNHNS and SASEGT. The V end was cut by 0 bases, the J end by 3 bases, with 8 bases between. The CDR3 has 14 amino acids. This chain's CDR3 is CASSEASGKETQYF. Here the CDR3 DNA reads TGTGCCAGCAGTGAAGCCTCGGGGAAAGAGACCCAGTACTTC.

This clonotype was found a few times. The rearrangement links TRBV6-2 or TRBV6-3 to TRBJ1-4; no clear D. This CDR3 is built from 14 residues. V dropped 6 bases and J dropped 0 bases, with 8 bases sitting between them. CDR1 and CDR2 from the germline V gene are MNHEY and SVGEGT. CDR3 in DNA: TGTGCCAGCAGCCGAGATGCAACTAATGAAAAACTGTTTTTT. Encoded protein: CASSRDATNEKLFF.

This sequence joins TRBV14 and TRBJ2-1; possible D gene TRBD2, 5 bases. Trimming removed 1 base at V and 3 bases at J, with 7 bases between. Germline CDR1 SGHDN, CDR2 FVKESK. The CDR3 is made up of 14 amino acids. The CDR3 reads CASSQASNYNEQFF. CDR3 coding DNA: TGTGCCAGCAGCCAAGCTAGCAACTACAATGAGCAGTTCTTC.

The rearrangement joins TRBV4-2 to TRBJ2-3, with TRBD2 matching 11 bases. CDR3 length: 16 residues. Germline V gene data show CDR1 as LGHNA and CDR2 as YNFKEQ. The J segment lost 4 bases and the V segment lost 0 bases, leaving 3 bases of the junction unmatched. Here the CDR3 DNA reads TGTGCCAGCAGCCAAGAAATAGCGGGGGGGCCAGATACGCAGTATTTT. This translates into CASSQEIAGGPDTQYF.

The gene calls are TRBV12-3 or TRBV12-4 and TRBJ1-2, with 7 positions matching TRBD1. This CDR3 is 15 amino acids long. The V gene end was trimmed by 11 bases and the J gene end by 0 bases; junction bases not matched to a gene: 12. Here the CDR3 DNA reads TGTGCCGGCACCTTCCAGGGGGGTTCTAACTATGGCTACACCTTC. It translates to CAGTFQGGSNYGYTF.

There are many counts of this clonotype. V gene TRBV7-9 combines with J gene TRBJ1-5; maybe TRBD1 (5 bases). This CDR3 comprises 12 residues. Germline V lookup: CDR1 SEHNR, CDR2 FQNEAQ (reference sequence). The V gene lost 8 bases and the J gene lost 5 bases, with 10 bases spanning the gap. The chain's CDR3 is CASGRGDQPQHF. The CDR3 DNA is TGTGCCAGCGGAAGGGGTGATCAGCCCCAGCATTTT.

This clonotype has a single count. This chain uses TRBV2 with TRBJ1-2, with TRBD1 as a possible D gene (6 bases). The CDR3 loop spans 18 amino acids. The germline V gene has CDR1 SNHLY and CDR2 FYNNEI. The ends were cut back, 0 bases at V and 1 base at J, with 18 bases in the middle. In DNA form, the CDR3 reads TGTGCCAGCAGTGAAGCGCAAAGGGGTAGGGGGGTTAACTATGGCTACACCTTC. It codes for CASSEAQRGRGVNYGYTF.

The J gene is TRBJ2-2, the V gene TRBV4-2; D gene unclear. The CDR3 spans 16 residues. Per germline, CDR1 LGHNA and CDR2 YNFKEQ. Trimming stripped 6 bases from V and 0 bases from J, with 14 bases between. Written as DNA, the CDR3 is TGTGCCAGCAGTTTTACCGCGTCCGCGAACACCGGGGAGCTGTTTTTT. Translation gives CASSFTASANTGELFF.

The chain couples TRBV7-8 to TRBJ2-5, with D possibly being TRBD1 (5 bases). Germline V gene sequence: CDR1 SGHVS, CDR2 FQNEAQ. CDR3 length: 17 amino acids. Trimming left V 1 base short and J 5 bases short, with 20 bases between. The CDR3 DNA sequence: TGTGCCAGCAGCTTAGGGTTGACAGTTACAGGAATGGAGACCCAGTACTTC. Its protein product is CASSLGLTVTGMETQYF.

This chain connects TRBV18 to TRBJ1-1; D call uncertain. This CDR3 has 15 residues. Trimming took off 1 base at V and 4 bases at J, with 13 bases between the two ends. CDR1 and CDR2 (germline): KGHSH, LQKENI. This CDR3 is CASSPQSGGGTEAFF. The CDR3 coding sequence is TGTGCCAGCTCACCACAGTCCGGCGGCGGCACTGAAGCTTTCTTT.